This T cell receptor (beta chain) originates from a study of OX40 agonist ivuxolimab in advanced cancers. Turning to this clone: Antigen specificity is unknown.

Study results and limitations: The authors also found low normalized T-cell clonal expansion in some nonresponders. At 0.1 to 3.0 mg/kg and by week 6, clonal expansion occurred in CD4+ and CD8+ blood T cells. In general, CD8+ T cells held more expanded clones than CD4+ did, on average.

The assay was immunoSEQ multiplex PCR, and TCRdb's table has in-frame clones only and misses some. The table records about 67,000 clones, 70% to 90% of them present only once. The material sequenced was CD4+ or CD8+ T cells sorted from blood, taken in a trial of the OX40 agonist ivuxolimab. The TCR originated in an adult with an advanced solid tumor such as melanoma, head and neck, liver or kidney cancer.

The CDR3 nucleotides are TGTGCCAGCAGCTTATACAGGGGCGAGCAGTACTTC. This sequence encodes CASSLYRGEQYF. This rearrangement joins TRBV7-2 to TRBJ2-7, with TRBD1 matching over 7 bases. Germline CDR1 SGHTA, CDR2 FQGNSA. After removal of 2 bases from V and 6 bases from J, the junction contained 1 base not matched to a gene. The CDR3 runs 12 residues. Filled out from reference TRBV7-2 and TRBJ2-7, the complete variable domain reads GAGVSQSPSNKVTEKGKDVELRCDPISGHTALYWYRQSLGQGLEFLIYFQGNSAPDKSGLPSDRFSAERTGGSVSTLTIQRTQQEDSAVYLCASSLYRGEQYFGPGTRLTVT.